This T cell receptor beta chain appears in the sequencing data of a study of control samples from healthy donors and cancer patients. Here immunoSEQ multiplex PCR was the method, and the copy in TCRdb shows in-frame clones only, minus some. This sample has over 40,000 clones; about 90% occur once, and the top ten carry approximately 40%. CDR3 size: 17 residues. V was shortened by 4 bases and J by 0 bases, with 16 bases between the two germline ends. The germline V gene encodes CDR1 MRHNA and CDR2 SNTAGT. Input material: PBMCs. The chain recombines TRBV6-4 with TRBJ2-1, with D possibly matching TRBD2 (5 bases). The origin of this receptor is a man over 45 with head and neck cancer. CDR3 region: CASSANPNGGSYNEQFF. The CDR3 DNA sequence: TGTGCCAGCAGTGCCAACCCAAACGGAGGCTCCTACAATGAGCAGTTCTTC.